Listed below are T cell receptor beta chains from one sample, sequenced in a study of cytomegalovirus exposure and HLA in healthy donors. Libraries were prepared by immunoSEQ multiplex PCR; TCRdb keeps only in-frame clonotypes and omits some of them. Among about 150,000 clones listed, around 85% were seen once. The sequencing sample was made of PBMCs. The receptors derive from a male donor in good health and CMV-seronegative. Both conserved end residues are part of each CDR3. A D gene is named only where the DNA matches it firmly. Clone size, where shown, is once, few, many, or a class for clones that have expanded.

>-|15|TRBV6-5|-|TRBJ1-2
CASSRRQAPNYGYTF
TGTGCCAGCAGTAGAAGACAGGCACCTAACTATGGCTACACCTTC
>-|14|TRBV5-4|-|TRBJ2-2
CASSLYGGTGELFF
TGTGCCAGCAGCTTGTACGGGGGCACCGGGGAGCTGTTTTTT
>once|14|TRBV7-2|-|TRBJ2-5
CASSLAGGRETQYF
TGTGCCAGCAGCTTAGCGGGGGGGCGAGAGACCCAGTACTTC
>-|13|TRBV5-1|-|TRBJ1-2
CASRAEGRVGYTF
TGCGCCAGCAGGGCGGAGGGGCGCGTGGGCTACACCTTC
>-|15|TRBV6-1|TRBD1|TRBJ2-7
CASRTTLTGLDEQYF
TGTGCCAGCAGAACCACCTTGACAGGGCTCGACGAGCAGTACTTC
>once|13|TRBV6-6|-|TRBJ1-5
CASSYSEIQPQHF
TGTGCCAGCAGTTACTCGGAGATTCAGCCCCAGCATTTT
>-|12|TRBV5-4|-|TRBJ2-2
CASSFTAGELFF
TGTGCCAGCAGCTTCACAGCCGGGGAGCTGTTTTTT
>-|17|TRBV5-1|TRBD2|TRBJ2-5
CASSSGTSGGSQETQYF
TGCGCCAGCAGCTCCGGGACTAGCGGGGGATCCCAAGAGACCCAGTACTTC
>-|16|TRBV6-4|TRBD2|TRBJ2-5
CASSDSGLAGGQTQYF
TGTGCCAGCAGTGACTCCGGGCTAGCGGGGGGACAGACCCAGTACTTC
>-|15|TRBV25-1|TRBD1|TRBJ1-4
CASSELGQGPKELFF
TGTGCCAGCAGTGAGCTTGGACAGGGCCCGAAGGAACTGTTTTTT
>-|16|TRBV9|-|TRBJ2-1
CASSGPTGSSYNEQFF
TGTGCCAGCAGCGGACCGACAGGAAGCTCCTACAATGAGCAGTTCTTC
>few|14|TRBV27|-|TRBJ2-3
CASSTLITTDTQYF
TGTGCCAGCAGTACTCTTATCACCACAGATACGCAGTATTTT
>-|14|TRBV11-2|-|TRBJ1-3
CASSSQPGENTIYF
TGTGCCAGCAGCTCCCAACCGGGGGAAAACACCATATATTTT
>-|14|TRBV4-2|-|TRBJ2-1
CASSQDLEGNEQFF
TGTGCCAGCAGCCAAGATCTAGAGGGCAATGAGCAGTTCTTC
>-|14|TRBV5-6|-|TRBJ1-6
CASSLERGRSPLHF
TGTGCCAGCAGCTTGGAAAGGGGTCGGTCACCCCTCCACTTT
>-|14|TRBV5-1|-|TRBJ2-3
CASSARASRDTQYF
TGCGCCAGCAGCGCCAGGGCCTCCCGCGATACGCAGTATTTT
>-|12|TRBV7-9|-|TRBJ1-4
CASSLGGAILFF
TGTGCCAGCAGCTTAGGCGGCGCAATACTGTTTTTT
>-|15|TRBV30|TRBD2|TRBJ2-1
CAWSVGLAGSNEQFF
TGTGCCTGGAGTGTGGGACTAGCGGGGTCGAATGAGCAGTTCTTC
>-|19|TRBV7-9|TRBD2|TRBJ2-1
CASSSRRRGNVSSYNEQFF
TGTGCCAGCAGCTCCCGTAGGCGGGGGAATGTTAGCTCCTACAATGAGCAGTTCTTC
>once|15|TRBV19|TRBD1|TRBJ2-7
CASSARTGFVHEQYF
TGTGCCAGTAGTGCGCGGACAGGGTTCGTCCACGAGCAGTACTTC
>few|15|TRBV5-1|-|TRBJ1-2
CASSLGQGAYYGYTF
TGCGCCAGCAGCTTAGGACAAGGGGCGTACTATGGCTACACCTTC
>-|14|TRBV30|-|TRBJ1-5
CAWTQGLSNQPQHF
TGTGCCTGGACACAGGGCCTGAGCAATCAGCCCCAGCATTTT
>few|14|TRBV5-4|-|TRBJ2-1
CASSLGVSYNEQFF
TGTGCCAGCAGCTTGGGAGTCTCCTACAATGAGCAGTTCTTC
>few|16|TRBV11-2|-|TRBJ1-3
CASSFQGPHSGNTIYF
TGTGCCAGCAGCTTCCAGGGCCCCCACTCTGGAAACACCATATATTTT
>-|15|TRBV6-1|-|TRBJ1-6
CASSERRQGFSPLHF
TGTGCCAGCAGTGAAAGGCGGCAGGGGTTTTCACCCCTCCACTTT
>-|15|TRBV6-6|-|TRBJ1-5
CASSYSRKSNQPQHF
TGTGCCAGCAGTTACTCCAGAAAAAGCAATCAGCCCCAGCATTTT
>-|13|TRBV18|-|TRBJ1-6
CASPPAHNSPLHF
TGTGCCAGCCCACCTGCGCATAATTCACCCCTCCACTTT
>-|16|TRBV10-1|TRBD2|TRBJ2-3
CASSETSGLGTDTQYF
TGCGCCAGCAGTGAGACTAGCGGGTTAGGGACAGATACGCAGTATTTT
>-|15|TRBV9|-|TRBJ1-2
CASSVAGGVGDGYTF
TGTGCCAGCAGCGTAGCGGGAGGGGTGGGAGATGGCTACACCTTC
>-|15|TRBV5-1|-|TRBJ1-5
CASSWGGYSNQPQHF
TGCGCCAGCAGCTGGGGGGGATATAGCAATCAGCCCCAGCATTTT
>-|18|TRBV9|-|TRBJ2-6
CASSVRYQANSGANGLTF
TGTGCCAGCAGCGTAAGGTACCAGGCAAACTCTGGGGCCAACGGCCTGACTTTC
>-|14|TRBV10-3|-|TRBJ1-2
CAIRPTGSNYGYTF
TGTGCCATCAGACCCACGGGGTCTAACTATGGCTACACCTTC
>-|11|TRBV19|-|TRBJ1-5
CASNGHRAQHF
TGTGCCAGTAACGGACACCGGGCCCAGCATTTT
>once|13|TRBV6-5|-|TRBJ2-2
CASSYGGAGELFF
TGTGCCAGCAGTTACGGAGGGGCCGGGGAGCTGTTTTTT
>few|13|TRBV18|-|TRBJ1-1
CASSPREDTEAFF
TGTGCCAGCTCACCACGGGAGGACACTGAAGCTTTCTTT
>-|16|TRBV18|TRBD1|TRBJ2-7
CASSPSPEGQGVKQYF
TGTGCCAGCTCACCCTCTCCCGAGGGACAGGGAGTCAAGCAGTACTTC
>few|14|TRBV7-8|-|TRBJ2-7
CASSEASTGRRLYF
TGTGCCAGCAGCGAAGCTTCGACAGGCCGGCGTCTCTACTTC
>-|15|TRBV15|-|TRBJ2-7
CATSPDRRVYYEQYF
TGTGCCACCAGCCCAGACCGCAGGGTTTACTACGAGCAGTACTTC
>-|17|TRBV4-3|-|TRBJ1-3
CASSQDLGGAGGNTIYF
TGCGCCAGCAGCCAAGATCTGGGGGGGGCAGGGGGAAACACCATATATTTT
>-|14|TRBV19|-|TRBJ1-5
CASSMGRLNQPQHF
TGTGCCAGTAGTATGGGCCGTTTGAATCAGCCCCAGCATTTT
>-|13|TRBV29-1|TRBD1|TRBJ2-2
CSAGTVNTGELFF
TGCAGCGCCGGGACAGTGAACACCGGGGAGCTGTTTTTT
>-|16|TRBV5-1|-|TRBJ2-6
CASSLAGSPGANVLTF
TGCGCCAGCAGCTTGGCAGGCTCCCCTGGGGCCAACGTCCTGACTTTC